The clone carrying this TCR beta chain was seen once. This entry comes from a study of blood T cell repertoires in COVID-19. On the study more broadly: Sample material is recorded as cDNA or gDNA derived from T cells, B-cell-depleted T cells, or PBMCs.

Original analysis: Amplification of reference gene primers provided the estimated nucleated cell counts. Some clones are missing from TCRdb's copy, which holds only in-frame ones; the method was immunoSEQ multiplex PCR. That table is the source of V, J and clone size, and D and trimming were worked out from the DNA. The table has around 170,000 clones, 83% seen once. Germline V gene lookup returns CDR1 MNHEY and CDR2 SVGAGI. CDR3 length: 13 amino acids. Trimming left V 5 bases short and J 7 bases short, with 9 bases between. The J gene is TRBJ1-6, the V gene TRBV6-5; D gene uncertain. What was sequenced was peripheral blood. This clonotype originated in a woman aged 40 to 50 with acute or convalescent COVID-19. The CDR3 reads CASSLYKNSPLHF. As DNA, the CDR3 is TGTGCCAGCAGTCTCTATAAGAATTCACCCCTCCACTTT.